The T cell receptor (beta chain) under discussion was sequenced for a study of shared clonotypes between healthy human individuals. J gave up 4 bases and V 6 bases, and 10 bases lay outside the gene matches. Germline-derived CDR1 and CDR2 are SGHVS and FNYEAQ. The CDR3 is made up of 15 amino acids. Regarding the study as a whole: In general, naive subsets displayed greater estimated richness than memory subsets did.

Healthy and HIV-negative, the adult donors had no recent acute infections or vaccinations. Each donor was a Caucasian adult residing in Nashville, Tennessee. In the CD4+ fraction, cells were divided into CD45RA+ naive and CD45RA-negative memory subsets. To note about this clone: Antigen: not known.

Profiled with immunoSEQ multiplex PCR; TCRdb holds only in-frame clones, not every one. The sample records under 600,000 clones, roughly 95% being singletons. This chain links TRBV7-6 with TRBJ1-1, with 8 bases fitting TRBD1. Material for sequencing was naive CD4+ T cells sorted from blood. The subset is: CD45RA+ positively selected. The receptor comes from a woman aged 25 to 45 in good health. In nucleotides, the CDR3 is TGTGCCAGCAGACGAGCCCCTACAGGGGGCACTGAAGCTTTCTTT. Residues: CASRRAPTGGTEAFF.